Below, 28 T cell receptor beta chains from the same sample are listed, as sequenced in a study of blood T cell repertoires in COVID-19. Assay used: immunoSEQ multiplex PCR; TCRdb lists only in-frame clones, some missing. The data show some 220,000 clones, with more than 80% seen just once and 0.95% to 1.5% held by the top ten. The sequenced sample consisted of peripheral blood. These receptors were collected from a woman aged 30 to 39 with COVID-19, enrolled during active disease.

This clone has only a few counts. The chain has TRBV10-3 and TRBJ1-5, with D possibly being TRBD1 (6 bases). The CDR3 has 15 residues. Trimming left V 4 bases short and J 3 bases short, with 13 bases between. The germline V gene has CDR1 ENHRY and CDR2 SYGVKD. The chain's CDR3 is CAISGGAGDNQPQHF. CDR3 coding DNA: TGTGCCATCAGTGGAGGGGCAGGGGACAATCAGCCCCAGCATTTT.

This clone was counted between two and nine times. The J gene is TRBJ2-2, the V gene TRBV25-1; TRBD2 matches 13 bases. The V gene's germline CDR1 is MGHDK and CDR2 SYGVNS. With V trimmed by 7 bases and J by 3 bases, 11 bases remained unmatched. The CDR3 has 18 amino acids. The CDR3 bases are TGTGCCAGCACGCAAACATGGACTAGCGGGAGTTACACCGGGGAGCTGTTTTTT. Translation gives CASTQTWTSGSYTGELFF.

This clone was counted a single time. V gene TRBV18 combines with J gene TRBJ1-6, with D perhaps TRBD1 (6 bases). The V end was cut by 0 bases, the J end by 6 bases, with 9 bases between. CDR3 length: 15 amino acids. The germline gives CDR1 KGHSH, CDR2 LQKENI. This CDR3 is CASSPPGATNSPLHF. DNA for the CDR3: TGTGCCAGCTCACCACCGGGGGCTACTAATTCACCCCTCCACTTT.

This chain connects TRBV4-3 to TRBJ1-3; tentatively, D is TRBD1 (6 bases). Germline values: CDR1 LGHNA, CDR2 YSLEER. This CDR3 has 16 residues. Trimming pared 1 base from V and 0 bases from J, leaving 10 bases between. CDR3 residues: CASSQGGLVSGNTIYF. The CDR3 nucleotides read TGCGCCAGCAGCCAAGGGGGGCTAGTCTCTGGAAACACCATATATTTT.

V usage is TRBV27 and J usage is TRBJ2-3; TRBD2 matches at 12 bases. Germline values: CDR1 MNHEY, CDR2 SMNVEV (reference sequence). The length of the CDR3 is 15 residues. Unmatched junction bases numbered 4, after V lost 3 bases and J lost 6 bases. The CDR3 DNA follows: TGTGCCAGCAGTTTGACTAGCGGGGGAGGGGATACGCAGTATTTT. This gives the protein CASSLTSGGGDTQYF.

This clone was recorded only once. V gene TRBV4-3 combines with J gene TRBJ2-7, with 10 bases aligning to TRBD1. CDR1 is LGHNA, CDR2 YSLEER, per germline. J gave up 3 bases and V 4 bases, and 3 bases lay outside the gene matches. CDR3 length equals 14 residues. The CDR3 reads CASSPTGGIYEQYF. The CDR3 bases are TGCGCCAGCAGCCCGACAGGGGGCATCTACGAGCAGTACTTC.

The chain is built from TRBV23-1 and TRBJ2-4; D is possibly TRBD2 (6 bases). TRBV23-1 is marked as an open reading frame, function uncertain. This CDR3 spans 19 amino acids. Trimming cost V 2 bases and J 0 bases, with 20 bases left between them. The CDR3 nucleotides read TGCGCCAGCAGTCAACCTCGGGGGATGCCGTTTTTAGCCAAAAACATTCAGTACTTC. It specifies CASSQPRGMPFLAKNIQYF.

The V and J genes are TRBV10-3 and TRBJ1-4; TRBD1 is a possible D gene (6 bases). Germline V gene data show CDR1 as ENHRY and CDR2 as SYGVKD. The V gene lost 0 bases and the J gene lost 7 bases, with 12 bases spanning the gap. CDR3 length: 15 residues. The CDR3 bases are TGTGCCATCAGTGAGTCCCAGGGGAAGGGTGAAAAACTGTTTTTT. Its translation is CAISESQGKGEKLFF.

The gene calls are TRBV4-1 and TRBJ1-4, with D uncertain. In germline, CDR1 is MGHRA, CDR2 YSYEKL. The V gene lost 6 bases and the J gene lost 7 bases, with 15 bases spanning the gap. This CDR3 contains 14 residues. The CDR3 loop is CASSHGGGGEKLFF. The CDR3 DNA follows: TGCGCCAGCAGTCATGGTGGTGGCGGTGAAAAACTGTTTTTT.

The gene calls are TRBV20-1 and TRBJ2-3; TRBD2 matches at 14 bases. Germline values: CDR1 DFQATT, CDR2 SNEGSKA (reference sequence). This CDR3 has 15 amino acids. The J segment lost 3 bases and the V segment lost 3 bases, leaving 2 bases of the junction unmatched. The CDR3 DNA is TGCAGTGCTAGTGGGACTAGCGGGAGTACAGATACGCAGTATTTT. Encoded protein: CSASGTSGSTDTQYF.

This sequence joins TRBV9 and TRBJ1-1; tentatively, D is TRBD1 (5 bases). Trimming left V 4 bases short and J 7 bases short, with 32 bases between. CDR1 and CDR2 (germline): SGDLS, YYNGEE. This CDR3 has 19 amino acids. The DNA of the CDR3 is TGTGCCAGCAGCCCATCTGTGGAGCTTTCAAAGGGGTTCCTAATTGAAGCTTTCTTT. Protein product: CASSPSVELSKGFLIEAFF.

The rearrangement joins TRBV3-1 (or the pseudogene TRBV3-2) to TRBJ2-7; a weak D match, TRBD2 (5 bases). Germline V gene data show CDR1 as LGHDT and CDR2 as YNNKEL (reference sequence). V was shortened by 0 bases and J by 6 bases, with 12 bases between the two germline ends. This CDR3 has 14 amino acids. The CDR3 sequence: CASSQEFGVGEQYF. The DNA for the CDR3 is TGTGCCAGCAGCCAAGAGTTCGGGGTGGGCGAGCAGTACTTC.

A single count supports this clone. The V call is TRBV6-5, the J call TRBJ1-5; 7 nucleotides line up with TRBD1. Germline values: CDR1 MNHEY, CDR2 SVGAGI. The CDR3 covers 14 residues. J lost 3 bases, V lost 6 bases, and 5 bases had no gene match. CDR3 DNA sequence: TGTGCCAGCAGCCTACAGGGGTCCAATCAGCCCCAGCATTTT. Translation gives CASSLQGSNQPQHF.

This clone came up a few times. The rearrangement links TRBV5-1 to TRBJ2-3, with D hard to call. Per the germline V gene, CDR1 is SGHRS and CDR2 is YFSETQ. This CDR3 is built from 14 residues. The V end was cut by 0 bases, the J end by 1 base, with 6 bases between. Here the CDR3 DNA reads TGCGCCAGCAGCTTGGCCCAGGGCACAGATACGCAGTATTTT. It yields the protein CASSLAQGTDTQYF.

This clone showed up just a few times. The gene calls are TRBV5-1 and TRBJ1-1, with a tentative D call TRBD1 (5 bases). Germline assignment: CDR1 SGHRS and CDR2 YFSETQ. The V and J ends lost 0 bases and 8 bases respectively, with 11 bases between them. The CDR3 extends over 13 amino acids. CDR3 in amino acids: CASSLERDAEAFF. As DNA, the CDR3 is TGCGCCAGCAGCTTGGAGCGGGACGCCGAAGCTTTCTTT.

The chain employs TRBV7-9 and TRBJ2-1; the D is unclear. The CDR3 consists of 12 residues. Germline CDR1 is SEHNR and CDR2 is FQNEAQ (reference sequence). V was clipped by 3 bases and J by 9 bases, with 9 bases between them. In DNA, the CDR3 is TGTGCCAGCAGCTTGATCGCGCCTGAGCAGTTCTTC. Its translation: CASSLIAPEQFF. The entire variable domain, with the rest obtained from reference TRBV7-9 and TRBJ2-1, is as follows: DTGVSQNPRHKITKRGQNVTFRCDPISEHNRLYWYRQTLGQGPEFLTYFQNEAQLEKSRLLSDRFSAERPKGSFSTLEIQRTEQGDSAMYLCASSLIAPEQFFGPGTRLTVL.

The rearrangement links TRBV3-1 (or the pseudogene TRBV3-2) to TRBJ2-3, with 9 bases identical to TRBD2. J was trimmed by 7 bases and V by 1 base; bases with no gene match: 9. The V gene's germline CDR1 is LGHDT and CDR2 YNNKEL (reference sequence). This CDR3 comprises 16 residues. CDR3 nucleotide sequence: TGTGCCAGCAGCCAAGTTTGGGGACTAGCAAGAAATACGCAGTATTTT. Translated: CASSQVWGLARNTQYF.

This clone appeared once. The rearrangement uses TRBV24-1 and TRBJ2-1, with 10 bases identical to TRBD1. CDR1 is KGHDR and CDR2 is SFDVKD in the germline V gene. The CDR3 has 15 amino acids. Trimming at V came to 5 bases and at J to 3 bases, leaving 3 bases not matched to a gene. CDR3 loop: CATSGRDRGYNEQFF. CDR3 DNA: TGTGCCACCAGTGGGAGGGACAGGGGCTACAATGAGCAGTTCTTC.

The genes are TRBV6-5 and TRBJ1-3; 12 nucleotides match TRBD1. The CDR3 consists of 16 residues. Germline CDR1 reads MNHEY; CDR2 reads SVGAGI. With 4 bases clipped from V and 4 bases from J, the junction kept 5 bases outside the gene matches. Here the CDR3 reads CASSLGGTGGGNTIYF. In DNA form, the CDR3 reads TGTGCCAGCAGTTTAGGGGGGACAGGGGGCGGAAACACCATATATTTT.

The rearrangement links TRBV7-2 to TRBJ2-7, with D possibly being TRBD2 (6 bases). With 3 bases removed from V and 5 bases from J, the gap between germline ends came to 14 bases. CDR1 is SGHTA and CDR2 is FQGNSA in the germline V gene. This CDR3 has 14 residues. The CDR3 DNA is TGTGCCAGCAGCTTCCTGACTAGTTCAAACGAGCAGTACTTC. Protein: CASSFLTSSNEQYF.

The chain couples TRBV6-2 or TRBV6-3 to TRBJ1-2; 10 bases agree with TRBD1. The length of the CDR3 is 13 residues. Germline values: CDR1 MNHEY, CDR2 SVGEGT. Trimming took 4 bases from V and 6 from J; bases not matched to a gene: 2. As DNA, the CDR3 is TGTGCCAGCAGTTTCGGGACAGGGGATGGCTACACCTTC. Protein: CASSFGTGDGYTF.

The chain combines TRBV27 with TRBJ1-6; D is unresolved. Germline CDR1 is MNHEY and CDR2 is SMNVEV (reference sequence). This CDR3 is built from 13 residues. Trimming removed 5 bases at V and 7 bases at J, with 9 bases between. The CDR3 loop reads CASSNITNSPLHF. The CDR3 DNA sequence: TGTGCCAGCAGTAATATCACAAATTCACCCCTCCACTTT.

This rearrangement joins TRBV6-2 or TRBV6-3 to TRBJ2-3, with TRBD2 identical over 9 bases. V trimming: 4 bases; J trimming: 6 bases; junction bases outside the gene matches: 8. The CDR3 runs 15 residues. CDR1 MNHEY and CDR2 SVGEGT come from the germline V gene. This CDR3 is CASSSLRGGLDTQYF. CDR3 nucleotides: TGTGCCAGCAGTTCCCTGCGGGGGGGCTTGGATACGCAGTATTTT.

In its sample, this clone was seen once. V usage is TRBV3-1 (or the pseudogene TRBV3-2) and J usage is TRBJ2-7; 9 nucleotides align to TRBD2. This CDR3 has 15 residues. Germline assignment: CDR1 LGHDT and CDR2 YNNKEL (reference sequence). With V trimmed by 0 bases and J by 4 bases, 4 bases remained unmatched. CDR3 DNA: TGTGCCAGCAGCCAAGACGCTAGCGGGGTTTACGAGCAGTACTTC. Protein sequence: CASSQDASGVYEQYF.

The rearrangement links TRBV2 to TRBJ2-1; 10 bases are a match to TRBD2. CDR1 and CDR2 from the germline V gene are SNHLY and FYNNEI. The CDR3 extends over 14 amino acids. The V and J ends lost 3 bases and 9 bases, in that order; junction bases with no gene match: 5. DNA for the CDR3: TGTGCCAGCAGTGACCTAGCGGGAGCGGGTGAGCAGTTCTTC. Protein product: CASSDLAGAGEQFF.

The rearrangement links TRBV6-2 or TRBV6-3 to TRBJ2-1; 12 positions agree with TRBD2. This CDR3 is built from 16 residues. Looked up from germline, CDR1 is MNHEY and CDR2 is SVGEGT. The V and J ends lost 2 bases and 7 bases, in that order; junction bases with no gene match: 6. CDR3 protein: CASSYPGLAGMNEQFF. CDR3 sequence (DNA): TGTGCCAGCAGTTACCCCGGACTAGCGGGAATGAATGAGCAGTTCTTC.

This chain's CDR3 is CASSLEGQGGYGYTF. The CDR3 bases are TGTGCCAGCAGCTTAGAGGGACAGGGTGGGTATGGCTACACCTTC. The gene calls are TRBV7-2 and TRBJ1-2, with 9 bases lining up with TRBD1. CDR3 length: 15 amino acids. CDR1 and CDR2 from the germline V gene are SGHTA and FQGNSA. The V segment lost 1 base and the J segment 5 bases; nucleotides outside the gene matches: 5.

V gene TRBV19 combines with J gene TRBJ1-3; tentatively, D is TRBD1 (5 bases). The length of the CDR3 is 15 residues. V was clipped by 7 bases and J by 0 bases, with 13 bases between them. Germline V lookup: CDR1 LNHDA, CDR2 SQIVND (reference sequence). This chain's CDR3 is CASTLDRSSGNTIYF. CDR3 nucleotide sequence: TGTGCCAGTACGCTAGACAGATCCTCTGGAAACACCATATATTTT.